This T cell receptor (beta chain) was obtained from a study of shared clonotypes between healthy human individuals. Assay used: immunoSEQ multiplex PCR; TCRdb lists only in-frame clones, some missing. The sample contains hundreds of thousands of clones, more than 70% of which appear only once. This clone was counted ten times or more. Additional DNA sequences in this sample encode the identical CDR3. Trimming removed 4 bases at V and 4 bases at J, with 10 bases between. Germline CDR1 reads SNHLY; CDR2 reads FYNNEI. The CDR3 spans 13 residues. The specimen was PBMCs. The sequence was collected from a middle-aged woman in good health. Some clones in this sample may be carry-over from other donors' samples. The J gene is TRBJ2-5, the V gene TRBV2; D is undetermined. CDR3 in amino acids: CASSASVRETQYF. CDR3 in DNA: TGTGCCAGCAGTGCTAGTGTTAGAGAGACCCAGTACTTC.